These 3 T cell receptor beta chains were all obtained from the same sample, sequenced in a study of CD8 T cells in ankylosing spondylitis. TCRdb re-called the 5' RACE reads through MiXCR, storing one row per CDR3 protein. The sample shows roughly 280,000 distinct CDR3 sequences, 20% of them seen only once. Sequenced: blood, either unsorted or a sorted T cell fraction (not recorded which). All receptors derive from a male donor with ankylosing spondylitis or in good health (not recorded which).

This clonotype was recorded many times. The V gene is TRBV12-3 or TRBV12-4, the J gene TRBJ2-1, with a possible D match to TRBD1 (6 bases). The CDR3 is 16 residues long. V lost 4 bases, J lost 2 bases, and 15 bases lay in between. As DNA, the CDR3 is TGTGCCAGCAGTTCCCAGGGGCGCTTAACCTACAATGAGCAGTTCTTC. The encoded protein is CASSSQGRLTYNEQFF.

Many counts were recorded for this clonotype. The chain couples TRBV12-3 or TRBV12-4 to TRBJ1-5; TRBD1 aligns across 7 bases. Trimming cost V 6 bases and J 7 bases; bases outside gene matches: 9. The CDR3 is made up of 14 amino acids. The CDR3 DNA reads TGTGCCAGCAGCCTTAACAGGGGTGGCCAGCCCCAGCATTTT. Protein sequence: CASSLNRGGQPQHF.

This clonotype was recorded a few times. For the CDR3, the DNA is TGTGCCAGCAGGGGGGCAGGGCCACGGGAGACCCAGTACTTC. Translating gives CASRGAGPRETQYF. This chain links TRBV7-2 with TRBJ2-5; a possible D gene is TRBD1 (6 bases). The CDR3 length is 14 residues. CDR1 and CDR2 (germline): SGHTA, FQGNSA. With 6 bases removed from V and 5 bases from J, the gap between germline ends came to 16 bases.